This T cell receptor (beta chain) was obtained from a study of CD8+ T cells in alopecia areata. Background on the study: It was oral tofacitinib, at 5 to 10 mg twice daily, that treated patients received. Treated patients received severity scores based on the percentage of scalp area affected.

Reverse transcribed after extraction, RNA yielded cDNA as the sequencing template. Repertoires were generated with immunoSEQ multiplex PCR, while TCRdb's copy carries only in-frame clones and drops some. The sample contains some 150,000 clones, more than 85% of which appear only once. CDR3 length: 14 residues. As regards this clone: The target antigen is unknown.

As to treatment: oral pan-JAK inhibitor, 5-10 mg twice daily. Whole-study findings and limits: It was observed that many expanded lesional clones persisted in scalp and blood during tofacitinib.

The sequences come from CD8+ T cells sorted from blood, collected at week 4, from a patient treated with tofacitinib. The chain joins TRBV21-1 to TRBJ2-7; the table's D gene call, TRBD1, was not cross checked with the DNA. TRBV21-1 is a documented pseudogene. The TCR comes from a human donor with alopecia areata. The CDR3 reads CASSPLDRGYEQYF. The CDR3, as DNA: TGTGCCAGCAGCCCGCTGGACAGGGGCTACGAGCAGTACTTC.